This is a list of T cell receptor beta chains from one sample in a study of cytomegalovirus exposure and HLA in healthy donors. Generated by immunoSEQ multiplex PCR, the TCRdb table keeps only in-frame clones and is missing some. This sample carries 150,000 to 200,000 clones, 80% of them seen once, and the ten largest clones take about 2.1%. What was sequenced was PBMCs. The source is a woman aged 30 to 39 in good health and CMV-seronegative. The CDR3 runs from the conserved cysteine through the conserved F or W. D genes are given only for firm matches. Not all rows give a size; the values are once, few, many and, for expanded clones, a class.

size: NA
D: NA
V: TRBV30
J: TRBJ1-5
CDR3: CAWSVPERGDQPQHF
DNA: TGTGCCTGGAGTGTACCGGAGCGGGGGGATCAGCCCCAGCATTTT

size: NA
D: TRBD1
V: TRBV27
J: TRBJ2-7
CDR3: CASSSRQGFSYEQYF
DNA: TGTGCCAGCAGTTCCCGACAGGGCTTCTCCTACGAGCAGTACTTC

size: once
D: TRBD1
V: TRBV28
J: TRBJ1-2
CDR3: CASSSGGAGGYTF
DNA: TGTGCCAGCAGTTCAGGGGGCGCAGGGGGCTACACCTTC

size: NA
D: NA
V: TRBV9
J: TRBJ1-3
CDR3: CVSSQGGSGNTIYF
DNA: TGTGTCAGCAGCCAAGGGGGCTCTGGAAACACCATATATTTT

size: NA
D: NA
V: TRBV9
J: TRBJ2-5
CDR3: CASSVDGETQYF
DNA: TGTGCCAGCAGCGTAGACGGAGAGACCCAGTACTTC

size: NA
D: TRBD1
V: TRBV5-1
J: TRBJ2-5
CDR3: CASSPFGTGEETQYF
DNA: TGCGCCAGCAGCCCCTTTGGGACAGGGGAAGAGACCCAGTACTTC

size: NA
D: TRBD1
V: TRBV18
J: TRBJ1-5
CDR3: CASSLIGQGAHQPQHF
DNA: TGTGCCAGCTCACTCATCGGACAGGGGGCGCATCAGCCCCAGCATTTT

size: few
D: NA
V: TRBV6-6
J: TRBJ1-1
CDR3: CASSAVNTEAFF
DNA: TGTGCCAGCAGCGCGGTGAACACTGAAGCTTTCTTT

size: NA
D: NA
V: TRBV6-5
J: TRBJ2-7
CDR3: CASSYLGQEQYF
DNA: TGTGCCAGCAGTTACCTCGGACAGGAGCAGTACTTC

size: NA
D: NA
V: TRBV30
J: TRBJ1-1
CDR3: CAWSAQWNTEAFF
DNA: TGTGCCTGGAGTGCTCAGTGGAACACTGAAGCTTTCTTT

size: NA
D: TRBD2
V: TRBV10-3
J: TRBJ2-3
CDR3: CAISERAGGRTDTQYF
DNA: TGTGCCATCAGTGAAAGAGCGGGGGGAAGGACAGATACGCAGTATTTT

size: NA
D: NA
V: TRBV10-3
J: TRBJ2-3
CDR3: CAISEAVTPPYTDTQYF
DNA: TGTGCCATCAGTGAGGCGGTTACTCCACCATACACAGATACGCAGTATTTT

size: few
D: NA
V: TRBV7-3
J: TRBJ1-2
CDR3: CASSPDRTYGYTF
DNA: TGTGCCAGCAGCCCTGACAGGACCTATGGCTACACCTTC

size: NA
D: TRBD1
V: TRBV6-4
J: TRBJ1-1
CDR3: CASSKDRESGTEAFF
DNA: TGTGCCAGCAGTAAAGACAGGGAGTCGGGCACTGAAGCTTTCTTT

size: NA
D: NA
V: TRBV6-1
J: TRBJ1-1
CDR3: CASSEHGLGTEAFF
DNA: TGTGCCAGCAGTGAACACGGGTTAGGAACTGAAGCTTTCTTT

size: NA
D: NA
V: TRBV19
J: TRBJ2-7
CDR3: CASSTTWQGRSEQYF
DNA: TGTGCCAGTAGCACTACTTGGCAGGGAAGAAGCGAGCAGTACTTC

size: NA
D: NA
V: TRBV11-2
J: TRBJ2-7
CDR3: CASSLEAGRSYEQYF
DNA: TGTGCCAGCAGCTTAGAGGCAGGGCGCTCCTACGAGCAGTACTTC

size: few
D: NA
V: TRBV30
J: TRBJ1-1
CDR3: CAWVKGGRVETEAFF
DNA: TGTGCCTGGGTAAAGGGGGGGAGGGTAGAAACTGAAGCTTTCTTT

size: NA
D: NA
V: TRBV29-1
J: TRBJ2-3
CDR3: CSASSFSGRTDTQYF
DNA: TGCAGCGCTAGCTCCTTTAGCGGCCGCACAGATACGCAGTATTTT

size: NA
D: TRBD1
V: TRBV29-1
J: TRBJ1-2
CDR3: CSVVTGDTGYGYTF
DNA: TGCAGCGTTGTCACAGGGGATACGGGCTATGGCTACACCTTC

size: NA
D: NA
V: TRBV7-2
J: TRBJ2-5
CDR3: CASSFQRGKETQYF
DNA: TGTGCCAGCAGCTTTCAAAGAGGGAAAGAGACCCAGTACTTC

size: NA
D: TRBD2
V: TRBV6-1
J: TRBJ2-2
CDR3: CASSERAGGETGELFF
DNA: TGTGCCAGCAGTGAGCGAGCGGGGGGGGAGACCGGGGAGCTGTTTTTT

size: NA
D: TRBD1
V: TRBV2
J: TRBJ1-2
CDR3: CASSVDRTIITF
DNA: TGTGCCAGCAGCGTGGACAGGACGATAATCACCTTC

size: NA
D: NA
V: TRBV5-8
J: TRBJ2-7
CDR3: CASSLGTENYEQYF
DNA: TGTGCCAGCAGCTTGGGGACAGAAAACTACGAGCAGTACTTC

size: NA
D: NA
V: TRBV25-1
J: TRBJ2-1
CDR3: CASSSYNEQFF
DNA: TGTGCCAGCAGTTCGTACAATGAGCAGTTCTTC

size: once
D: NA
V: TRBV6-1
J: TRBJ1-4
CDR3: CASSAYNRGAGEKLFF
DNA: TGTGCCAGCAGTGCCTATAATCGGGGGGCGGGAGAAAAACTGTTTTTT

size: NA
D: NA
V: TRBV7-9
J: TRBJ2-3
CDR3: CASSFRGLADTQYF
DNA: TGTGCCAGCAGCTTTCGGGGGTTGGCAGATACGCAGTATTTT

size: NA
D: NA
V: TRBV7-9
J: TRBJ2-7
CDR3: CASMSGDEQYF
DNA: TGTGCCAGCATGTCGGGTGACGAGCAGTACTTC

size: NA
D: NA
V: TRBV9
J: TRBJ1-3
CDR3: CASSVDSPRNTIYF
DNA: TGTGCCAGCAGCGTAGATTCTCCTAGGAACACCATATATTTT

size: once
D: TRBD1
V: TRBV12-5
J: TRBJ1-4
CDR3: CASGFGTAKLFF
DNA: TGTGCTAGTGGTTTTGGGACAGCAAAACTGTTTTTT

size: NA
D: TRBD1
V: TRBV4-1
J: TRBJ2-2
CDR3: CASSQRGTGNTGELFF
DNA: TGCGCCAGCAGCCAACGGGGGACAGGGAACACCGGGGAGCTGTTTTTT

size: NA
D: NA
V: TRBV5-1
J: TRBJ2-3
CDR3: CASSLGGHDTDTQYF
DNA: TGCGCCAGCAGCTTGGGGGGACACGACACAGATACGCAGTATTTT

size: NA
D: NA
V: TRBV5-6
J: TRBJ2-5
CDR3: CASSLVGAGYQETQYF
DNA: TGTGCCAGCAGCTTAGTGGGGGCTGGGTACCAAGAGACCCAGTACTTC

size: NA
D: NA
V: TRBV19
J: TRBJ1-4
CDR3: CASSETGSRNEKLFF
DNA: TGTGCCAGTAGTGAAACCGGGTCTAGAAATGAAAAACTGTTTTTT

size: NA
D: TRBD1
V: TRBV4-3
J: TRBJ2-1
CDR3: CASSQAYRGSYNEQFF
DNA: TGCGCCAGCAGCCAAGCCTACAGGGGCTCCTACAATGAGCAGTTCTTC

size: NA
D: NA
V: TRBV29-1
J: TRBJ2-5
CDR3: CSVRRARQETQYF
DNA: TGCAGCGTCAGAAGAGCGAGGCAAGAGACCCAGTACTTC

size: NA
D: NA
V: TRBV5-1
J: TRBJ1-2
CDR3: CASSLEGQSYGYTF
DNA: TGCGCCAGCAGCTTGGAAGGACAGTCCTATGGCTACACCTTC

size: NA
D: NA
V: TRBV10-3
J: TRBJ1-2
CDR3: CAISEAIGRTINYGYTF
DNA: TGTGCCATCAGTGAGGCCATCGGACGGACAATAAACTATGGCTACACCTTC

size: NA
D: NA
V: TRBV4-3
J: TRBJ2-7
CDR3: CASSQDGAGIPYEQYF
DNA: TGCGCCAGCAGCCAAGATGGGGCAGGGATCCCCTACGAGCAGTACTTC

size: NA
D: TRBD1
V: TRBV10-1
J: TRBJ1-5
CDR3: CASSEQGNQPQHF
DNA: TGCGCCAGCAGTGAACAGGGGAATCAGCCCCAGCATTTT

size: NA
D: TRBD2
V: TRBV11-2
J: TRBJ2-1
CDR3: CASSFWRLADVSSYNEQFF
DNA: TGTGCCAGCAGCTTCTGGAGGCTAGCGGACGTAAGCTCCTACAATGAGCAGTTCTTC

size: NA
D: TRBD1
V: TRBV27
J: TRBJ2-1
CDR3: CASSGDSLYNEQFF
DNA: TGTGCCAGCAGTGGGGACAGCCTGTACAATGAGCAGTTCTTC

size: NA
D: TRBD1
V: TRBV19
J: TRBJ2-2
CDR3: CASSSRTGNTGELFF
DNA: TGTGCCAGTAGTTCGAGGACAGGGAACACCGGGGAGCTGTTTTTT

size: NA
D: NA
V: TRBV15
J: TRBJ1-4
CDR3: CATSRVRQGLNEKLFF
DNA: TGCGCCACCAGCAGAGTAAGGCAGGGCCTAAATGAAAAACTGTTTTTT

size: NA
D: NA
V: TRBV9
J: TRBJ2-2
CDR3: CASSARGWGVNTGELFF
DNA: TGTGCCAGCAGCGCGAGGGGTTGGGGGGTGAACACCGGGGAGCTGTTTTTT

size: NA
D: NA
V: TRBV13
J: TRBJ1-2
CDR3: CASSFGFYGYTF
DNA: TGTGCCAGCAGCTTCGGTTTCTATGGCTACACCTTC